Below, 26 T cell receptor beta chains from the same sample are listed, as sequenced in a study of shared clonotypes between healthy human individuals. Produced via immunoSEQ multiplex PCR; TCRdb's table is partial and in-frame only. The sample includes some 2 million clones, over 85% of them seen just once. Input material: naive CD4+ T cells sorted from blood. Sample subset: CD45RA+ positively selected. Receptors originate from a man aged 18 to 29 in good health.

The J gene is TRBJ1-3, the V gene TRBV10-3, with unresolved D. Trimming stripped 4 bases from V and 7 bases from J, with 11 bases between. Germline lookup yields CDR1 ENHRY and CDR2 SYGVKD. This CDR3 has 13 residues. CDR3 in amino acids: CAISGGWENTIYF. In DNA, the CDR3 is TGTGCCATCAGTGGAGGGTGGGAGAACACCATATATTTT.

V gene TRBV5-1 combines with J gene TRBJ2-3; D gene unclear. From germline, CDR1 is SGHRS and CDR2 YFSETQ. The V and J ends lost 2 bases and 0 bases respectively, with 10 bases between them. The CDR3 has 15 amino acids. CDR3 sequence: CASSLKPTSTDTQYF. CDR3 bases: TGCGCCAGCAGCTTAAAGCCGACTAGCACAGATACGCAGTATTTT.

As regards this clone: This CDR3 is also generated by other DNA sequences in the sample. The rearrangement uses TRBV28 and TRBJ1-2, with 9 bases identical to TRBD1. J lost 4 bases, V lost 8 bases, and 5 bases had no gene match. This CDR3 is built from 13 residues. CDR1 MDHEN and CDR2 SYDVKM come from the germline V gene. The CDR3 sequence: CASRGTGPYGYTF. The CDR3 nucleotides read TGTGCCAGCCGGGGGACAGGGCCCTATGGCTACACCTTC.

The J gene is TRBJ2-7, the V gene TRBV19; 8 nucleotides line up with TRBD2. This CDR3 is 12 amino acids long. Germline-derived CDR1 and CDR2 are LNHDA and SQIVND (reference sequence). Unmatched junction bases numbered 1, after V lost 6 bases and J lost 3 bases. CDR3 in DNA: TGTGCCAGTAGACTAGCGGACTACGAGCAGTACTTC. Protein: CASRLADYEQYF. Complete variable domain (other parts from reference TRBV19 and TRBJ2-7): DGGITQSPKYLFRKEGQNVTLSCEQNLNHDAMYWYRQDPGQGLRLIYYSQIVNDFQKGDIAEGYSVSREKKESFPLTVTSAQKNPTAFYLCASRLADYEQYFGPGTRLTVT.

V is TRBV30 and J is TRBJ1-4; TRBD1 agrees at 7 bases. V was pared by 2 bases and J by 4 bases, with 7 bases of the junction left unmatched. From germline, CDR1 is GTSNPN and CDR2 SVGIG (reference sequence). The CDR3 has 15 amino acids. DNA for the CDR3: TGTGCCTGGAGTAAAGGGGGACAGCATAATGAAAAACTGTTTTTT. This translates into CAWSKGGQHNEKLFF.

The gene calls are TRBV2 and TRBJ2-7; D is unresolved. With 4 bases removed from V and 5 bases from J, the gap between germline ends came to 9 bases. Germline V gene lookup returns CDR1 SNHLY and CDR2 FYNNEI. The CDR3 is 12 residues long. The CDR3 sequence is CASSVTLNEQYF. Here the CDR3 DNA reads TGTGCCAGCAGTGTAACCCTTAACGAGCAGTACTTC.

The chain uses TRBV6-6 and TRBJ2-2; D may match TRBD1 or TRBD2 (5 bases each). Trimming took off 2 bases at V and 5 bases at J, with 9 bases between the two ends. In germline, CDR1 is MNHNY, CDR2 SVGAGI (reference sequence). The CDR3 has 14 residues. This chain's CDR3 is CASSYTGRTGELFF. The CDR3 DNA is TGTGCCAGCAGTTACACGGGGCGAACCGGGGAGCTGTTTTTT.

The rearrangement links TRBV6-5 to TRBJ2-2, with a possible D match to TRBD1 (6 bases). Germline V gives CDR1 MNHEY, CDR2 SVGAGI. The CDR3 contains 15 residues. V dropped 0 bases and J dropped 4 bases, with 9 bases sitting between them. The CDR3 DNA reads TGTGCCAGCAGTTACTCGTCAGGGGTCACCGGGGAGCTGTTTTTT. Protein sequence: CASSYSSGVTGELFF.

With respect to this clone: The same CDR3 arises from other DNA sequences in this sample as well. This sequence joins TRBV5-1 and TRBJ2-1; TRBD2 matches at 8 bases. In germline, CDR1 is SGHRS, CDR2 YFSETQ. J lost 4 bases, V lost 7 bases, and 10 bases had no gene match. This CDR3 comprises 15 residues. CDR3 sequence: CASSPSGGTYNEQFF. The CDR3 DNA is TGCGCCAGCTCCCCCTCGGGAGGGACTTACAATGAGCAGTTCTTC.

In this sample, this clone turned up a few times. The rearrangement links TRBV19 to TRBJ1-6; 7 bases are a match to TRBD1. CDR3 size: 15 residues. The V gene end was trimmed by 3 bases and the J gene end by 7 bases; junction bases not matched to a gene: 6. Germline V gene data show CDR1 as LNHDA and CDR2 as SQIVND (reference sequence). The DNA for the CDR3 is TGTGCCAGTAGTATCGCCGACAGGGCGAATTCACCCCTCCACTTT. It encodes CASSIADRANSPLHF.

The chain joins TRBV5-4 to TRBJ1-3; TRBD1 is a possible D gene (6 bases). The CDR3 runs 16 residues. The V and J ends lost 4 bases and 4 bases respectively, with 18 bases between them. Germline CDR1 and CDR2: SGHNT and YYREEE (reference sequence). The CDR3: CASSQGGTGIGNTIYF. CDR3 DNA sequence: TGTGCCAGCAGCCAAGGGGGTACAGGGATCGGAAACACCATATATTTT.

V and J are TRBV5-1 and TRBJ2-3; no firm D call. Germline CDR1 SGHRS, CDR2 YFSETQ. This CDR3 is 13 amino acids long. V lost 7 bases to trimming and J lost 3 bases, with 12 bases between them. CDR3 coding DNA: TGCGCCAGCCGCACCGACACTACAGATACGCAGTATTTT. Translation: CASRTDTTDTQYF. The entire variable domain, with the rest obtained from reference TRBV5-1 and TRBJ2-3, is as follows: KAGVTQTPRYLIKTRGQQVTLSCSPISGHRSVSWYQQTPGQGLQFLFEYFSETQRNKGNFPGRFSGRQFSNSRSEMNVSTLELGDSALYLCASRTDTTDTQYFGPGTRLTVL.

The rearrangement uses TRBV13 and TRBJ1-4; TRBD1 matches 8 bases. From germline, CDR1 is PRHDT and CDR2 FYEKMQ (reference sequence). There are 15 residues in the CDR3. The junction had 10 bases not matched to a gene; V was cut back by 5 bases and J by 8 bases. The CDR3 spells CASSIRTGSEEKLFF. In DNA form, the CDR3 reads TGTGCCAGCAGCATCCGGACAGGGTCGGAGGAAAAACTGTTTTTT. The full variable domain, with the rest looked up from reference TRBV13 and TRBJ1-4, is AAGVIQSPRHLIKEKRETATLKCYPIPRHDTVYWYQQGPGQDPQFLISFYEKMQSDKGSIPDRFSAQQFSDYHSELNMSSLELGDSALYFCASSIRTGSEEKLFFGSGTQLSVL.

The CDR3 sequence is CASSYRTGGDIQYF. CDR3 bases: TGTGCCAGCAGTTACCGGACAGGGGGGGACATTCAGTACTTC. V and J are TRBV6-5 and TRBJ2-4; 10 bases are a match to TRBD1. The CDR3 extends over 14 amino acids. CDR1 is MNHEY, CDR2 SVGAGI, per germline. V lost 2 bases, J lost 8 bases, and 3 bases stayed unmatched.

The V call is TRBV19, the J call TRBJ2-5, with TRBD1 as a possible D gene (6 bases). The V end lost 5 bases, the J end lost 5 bases, and 12 bases lay between the germline ends. From germline, CDR1 is LNHDA and CDR2 SQIVND (reference sequence). The CDR3 spans 13 residues. The CDR3 spells CASSPQGGETQYF. In nucleotides, the CDR3 is TGTGCCAGTAGTCCACAGGGTGGGGAGACCCAGTACTTC.

The chain combines TRBV30 with TRBJ2-1, with D unclear. This CDR3 spans 13 amino acids. Trimming stripped 4 bases from V and 1 base from J, with 8 bases between. Looked up from germline, CDR1 is GTSNPN and CDR2 is SVGIG (reference sequence). CDR3 sequence (DNA): TGTGCCTGGATTAGCCGTTCCTACAATGAGCAGTTCTTC. Its protein is CAWISRSYNEQFF.

The chain links TRBV5-8 to TRBJ2-1, with 9 bases matching TRBD1. CDR3 length: 16 amino acids. Germline CDR1 SGHTS, CDR2 YDEGEE. V was pared by 0 bases and J by 5 bases, with 6 bases of the junction left unmatched. CDR3 in amino acids: CASSLGDRAVDNEQFF. CDR3 in DNA: TGTGCCAGCAGCTTGGGGGACAGGGCGGTTGACAATGAGCAGTTCTTC.

The chain carries TRBV10-1 and TRBJ2-3, with no clear D. V was cut by 3 bases and J by 4 bases, with 8 bases left in between. The CDR3 has 13 residues. Germline loops: CDR1 WNHNN, CDR2 SYGVQD (reference sequence). The CDR3 loop reads CASSDNSPDTQYF. CDR3 nucleotide sequence: TGCGCCAGCAGTGACAACAGCCCAGATACGCAGTATTTT.

To note about this clone: Compared with germline, one end of the junction differs, possibly owing to a read error. V is TRBV2 and J is TRBJ2-7, with D unresolved. The CDR3 is 13 amino acids. From germline, CDR1 is SNHLY and CDR2 FYNNEI. CDR3 loop: CASARANSYEQCF. The CDR3 nucleotides read TGTGCCAGCGCCCGGGCCAACTCCTACGAGCAGTGCTTC.

This chain uses TRBV21-1 with TRBJ1-5; the D call in the table, TRBD1, was not verified against the DNA. TRBV21-1 corresponds to a pseudogene. This CDR3 contains 14 residues. This CDR3 reads CASILTDKYQPQHF. The CDR3 DNA reads TGTGCCAGCATTCTTACAGATAAATATCAGCCCCAGCATTTT.

The gene calls are TRBV20-1 and TRBJ2-7; D unclear. Between the trimmed V and J ends, which lost 7 bases and 4 bases, there was a span of 2 bases. This CDR3 is built from 8 residues. The germline CDR1 and CDR2 sequences are DFQATT and SNEGSKA (reference sequence). CDR3 coding DNA: TGCAGTGTATACGAGCAGTACTTC. This encodes CSVYEQYF.

The chain joins TRBV27 to TRBJ2-5; D might be TRBD1 (5 bases). Germline CDR1 reads MNHEY; CDR2 reads SMNVEV (reference sequence). V was shortened by 2 bases and J by 1 base, with 11 bases between the two germline ends. The CDR3 is made up of 15 amino acids. The CDR3 here is CASSLVKGAQETQYF. CDR3 coding DNA: TGTGCCAGCAGTTTAGTTAAAGGGGCCCAAGAGACCCAGTACTTC.

This rearrangement joins TRBV18 to TRBJ1-2, with TRBD1 matching over 9 bases. CDR1 and CDR2 (germline): KGHSH, LQKENI. Losses at the gene ends were 4 bases for V and 4 bases for J; bases not matched to a gene: 1. CDR3 length: 13 residues. As DNA, the CDR3 is TGTGCCAGCTCACGGGGACAGGGCTATGGCTACACCTTC. Residues: CASSRGQGYGYTF. The full variable domain, completed using reference TRBV18 and TRBJ1-2, is NAGVMQNPRHLVRRRGQEARLRCSPMKGHSHVYWYRQLPEEGLKFMVYLQKENIIDESGMPKERFSAEFPKEGPSILRIQQVVRGDSAAYFCASSRGQGYGYTFGSGTRLTVV.

The chain uses TRBV6-1 and TRBJ2-7, with 9 bases aligning to TRBD1. CDR1 is MNHNS and CDR2 is SASEGT in the germline V gene. With V trimmed by 10 bases and J by 5 bases, 6 bases remained unmatched. The CDR3 is 12 amino acids. The CDR3: CATNRGLNEQYF. CDR3 bases: TGTGCCACCAACAGGGGGCTGAACGAGCAGTACTTC.

The V gene is TRBV30, the J gene TRBJ2-3; 10 nucleotides match TRBD2. The germline V gene encodes CDR1 GTSNPN and CDR2 SVGIG (reference sequence). CDR3 length: 12 amino acids. With V trimmed by 4 bases and J by 5 bases, 0 bases remained unmatched. This chain's CDR3 is CAWTSGGDTQYF. Written as DNA, the CDR3 is TGTGCCTGGACTAGCGGGGGAGATACGCAGTATTTT.

The chain recombines TRBV10-3 with TRBJ2-7; D not resolved. V was trimmed by 8 bases and J by 2 bases, leaving 10 bases between them. Germline CDR1 and CDR2: ENHRY and SYGVKD. The CDR3 sequence is 12 residues long. The CDR3 DNA reads TGTGCCATCTCGACGGACCCCTACGAGCAGTACTTC. The encoded protein is CAISTDPYEQYF.